These 30 T cell receptor beta chains were sequenced from one sample in a study of T cell responses to AZD1222 COVID-19 vaccine. Produced via immunoSEQ multiplex PCR; TCRdb's table is partial and in-frame only. The data contain about 100,000 clones, 70% to 90% of them seen just once; the ten biggest clones take up over 1.2%. The specimen comprised peripheral blood, sampled on day 0 of AZD1222 vaccination. These receptors were taken from an adult in good health.

V and J are TRBV6-2 or TRBV6-3 and TRBJ1-5, with 7 bases that match TRBD1. Trimming took 6 bases from V and 0 from J; bases not matched to a gene: 8. Germline CDR1 reads MNHEY; CDR2 reads SVGEGT. The CDR3 runs to 16 residues. The CDR3 coding sequence is TGTGCCAGCAGCAGGAAGGGACAGTCTAGCAATCAGCCCCAGCATTTT. It translates to CASSRKGQSSNQPQHF.

The chain uses TRBV25-1 and TRBJ2-6; 8 bases agree with TRBD1. This CDR3 contains 17 residues. Germline V gene sequence: CDR1 MGHDK, CDR2 SYGVNS. J lost 0 bases, V lost 2 bases, and 3 bases had no gene match. CDR3 amino acids: CASSEQGAPSGANVLTF. The DNA of the CDR3 is TGTGCCAGCAGTGAACAGGGGGCTCCCTCTGGGGCCAACGTCCTGACTTTC.

The sample holds one count of this clone. The chain has TRBV9 and TRBJ1-5; no clear D gene. Deletions cut 4 bases from V and 4 bases from J, with 9 bases between. Germline loops: CDR1 SGDLS, CDR2 YYNGEE. The CDR3 has 13 amino acids. CDR3 protein: CASSPDENQPQHF. The CDR3, as DNA: TGTGCCAGCAGCCCTGACGAAAATCAGCCCCAGCATTTT.

The chain recombines TRBV12-3 or TRBV12-4 with TRBJ2-7, with D unclear. The CDR3 consists of 13 residues. V lost 5 bases to trimming and J lost 7 bases, with 15 bases between them. The CDR3 bases are TGTGCCAGCAGTCCCCGGTTGTATGGGGAGCAGTACTTC. This encodes CASSPRLYGEQYF.

The chain combines TRBV30 with TRBJ2-2; 9 bases match TRBD1. Germline assignment: CDR1 GTSNPN and CDR2 SVGIG (reference sequence). Unmatched junction bases numbered 8, after V lost 2 bases and J lost 4 bases. The CDR3 runs to 16 residues. CDR3 coding DNA: TGTGCCTGGAGTAATTACCGGACAGGGGCCACCGGGGAGCTGTTTTTT. Its protein product is CAWSNYRTGATGELFF.

This chain uses TRBV24-1 with TRBJ2-1; weak D call: TRBD2 (6 bases). V lost 3 bases and J lost 4, with 15 bases in between. There are 16 residues in the CDR3. Germline assignment: CDR1 KGHDR and CDR2 SFDVKD. This CDR3 is CATSDGTPFHYNEQFF. The DNA for the CDR3 is TGTGCCACCAGTGATGGGACTCCGTTCCATTACAATGAGCAGTTCTTC.

The CDR3 coding sequence is TGTGCCAGCAGTCCCGTAGCGGGTCGTTTTTACAATGAGCAGTTCTTC. This translates into CASSPVAGRFYNEQFF. The V and J genes are TRBV28 and TRBJ2-1, with 7 bases matching TRBD2. The V segment lost 5 bases and the J segment 4 bases; nucleotides outside the gene matches: 11. Germline assignment: CDR1 MDHEN and CDR2 SYDVKM. CDR3 length: 16 residues.

V and J are TRBV27 and TRBJ1-2, with 7 bases that match TRBD1. Germline V gives CDR1 MNHEY, CDR2 SMNVEV (reference sequence). V dropped 6 bases and J dropped 3; count of bases not matched to a gene: 10. CDR3 size: 15 residues. CDR3 DNA: TGTGCCAGCAGGGACTCGGGACAGCCTTACTATGGCTACACCTTC. Translating it yields CASRDSGQPYYGYTF.

The rearrangement joins TRBV5-5 to TRBJ1-4; D may be TRBD1 (5 bases). Germline values: CDR1 SGHKS, CDR2 YYEKEE (reference sequence). V lost 2 bases to trimming and J lost 6 bases, with 14 bases between them. This CDR3 is built from 15 residues. Here the CDR3 reads CASSFRVLGDEKLFF. The CDR3 DNA reads as TGTGCCAGCAGCTTCAGGGTTCTCGGCGATGAAAAACTGTTTTTT.

This clone was seen only a few times. CDR3 DNA sequence: TGCGCCAGCAGGACCGGGACCGACGCCTACGAGCAGTACTTC. Its protein product is CASRTGTDAYEQYF. The chain is built from TRBV5-1 and TRBJ2-7, with D possibly being TRBD1 or TRBD2 (5 bases each). The CDR3 is 14 residues long. Trimming left V 5 bases short and J 2 bases short, with 14 bases between. The germline V gene has CDR1 SGHRS and CDR2 YFSETQ.

V usage is TRBV27 and J usage is TRBJ2-7; 7 bases fit TRBD1. V lost 3 bases to trimming and J lost 5 bases; unmatched junction nucleotides: 4. The CDR3 spans 13 residues. Germline assignment: CDR1 MNHEY and CDR2 SMNVEV (reference sequence). This chain's CDR3 is CASSFLDRDEQYF. The CDR3 bases are TGTGCCAGCAGTTTCTTAGACAGGGACGAGCAGTACTTC.

The chain is built from TRBV7-9 and TRBJ2-5, with D tentatively TRBD1 (6 bases). The CDR3 sequence is 18 residues long. Germline V gives CDR1 SEHNR, CDR2 FQNEAQ (reference sequence). Trimming removed 4 bases at V and 4 bases at J, with 25 bases between. The CDR3 region is CASSYLRDLLRGRETQYF. CDR3 bases: TGTGCCAGCAGCTACCTTCGCGACCTGCTCAGGGGTCGAGAGACCCAGTACTTC.

The rearrangement links TRBV25-1 to TRBJ2-1; D is unclear. V lost 3 bases and J 8 bases, leaving 14 bases between the germline ends. CDR3 length: 14 amino acids. The germline CDR1 and CDR2 sequences are MGHDK and SYGVNS. CDR3 sequence: CASSDPDARHEQFF. The CDR3 region has the DNA TGTGCCAGCAGTGACCCTGATGCCCGGCATGAGCAGTTCTTC.

This chain joins TRBV19 and TRBJ2-7; TRBD1 is a possible D gene (5 bases). Deletions cut 6 bases from V and 4 bases from J, with 13 bases between. The CDR3 is 13 amino acids. Looked up from germline, CDR1 is LNHDA and CDR2 is SQIVND (reference sequence). The CDR3 DNA reads TGTGCCAGTAGATCCGCCGACAGTTACGAGCAGTACTTC. Translated: CASRSADSYEQYF.

The V call is TRBV7-2, the J call TRBJ2-7; 9 bases match TRBD1. The CDR3 spans 14 residues. Germline V gene data show CDR1 as SGHTA and CDR2 as FQGNSA. The junction had 4 bases not matched to a gene; V was cut back by 1 base and J by 6 bases. The CDR3 reads CASSLVTGGSEQYF. The CDR3, as DNA: TGTGCCAGCAGCTTAGTAACAGGGGGCAGCGAGCAGTACTTC.

V usage is TRBV29-1 and J usage is TRBJ1-4; D is uncertain. Germline V gene lookup returns CDR1 SQVTM and CDR2 ANQGSEA. V was cut by 4 bases and J by 0 bases, with 6 bases left in between. This CDR3 comprises 13 residues. This CDR3 reads CSVGISTNEKLFF. In DNA form, the CDR3 reads TGCAGCGTTGGGATCTCAACTAATGAAAAACTGTTTTTT.

This clone was seen only once. The chain employs TRBV6-2 or TRBV6-3 and TRBJ2-5; 8 bases are a match to TRBD1. V was clipped by 4 bases and J by 10 bases; unmatched bases: 20. CDR3 length: 17 residues. Germline V gene sequence: CDR1 MNHEY, CDR2 SVGEGT. The CDR3 reads CASSLRLTGALPRDQYF. The CDR3 coding sequence is TGTGCCAGCAGTTTAAGGTTGACAGGGGCCCTACCAAGAGACCAGTACTTC.

The J gene is TRBJ1-5, the V gene TRBV2, with 9 bases aligning to TRBD1. The trim removed 6 bases at V and 5 bases at J, leaving 5 bases unmatched. This CDR3 contains 14 residues. Germline CDR1 reads SNHLY; CDR2 reads FYNNEI. DNA of the CDR3: TGTGCCAGCAGGGGACAGGGATTGTATCAGCCCCAGCATTTT. It is translated as CASRGQGLYQPQHF.

This clone was seen a few times. The V call is TRBV4-3, the J call TRBJ2-1, with TRBD2 matching 7 bases. Germline V CDR1 and CDR2: LGHNA, YSLEER. The CDR3 totals 14 residues. The V segment lost 0 bases and the J segment 12 bases; nucleotides outside the gene matches: 8. CDR3 sequence (DNA): TGCGCCAGCAGCCAAGATTCGGGACTAACACCGCAGTTCTTC. It specifies CASSQDSGLTPQFF.

The chain employs TRBV14 and TRBJ1-2, with 8 nucleotides matching TRBD1. The germline V gene has CDR1 SGHDN and CDR2 FVKESK. The V and J ends lost 6 bases and 4 bases, in that order; junction bases with no gene match: 7. The CDR3 extends over 14 amino acids. CDR3 bases: TGTGCCAGCAGTCGACAGGGGAGGACCTATGGCTACACCTTC. It translates to CASSRQGRTYGYTF.

The chain couples TRBV27 to TRBJ1-1, with TRBD1 as a possible D gene (6 bases). V lost 6 bases and J 0 bases, leaving 14 bases between the germline ends. The germline V gene encodes CDR1 MNHEY and CDR2 SMNVEV (reference sequence). The length of the CDR3 is 15 residues. CDR3 sequence reads: CASRKGGSMNTEAFF. The CDR3 nucleotides are TGTGCCAGCAGAAAGGGGGGTAGCATGAACACTGAAGCTTTCTTT.

This chain uses TRBV30 with TRBJ2-6; D unresolved. Trimming removed 0 bases at V and 0 bases at J, with 21 bases between. From germline, CDR1 is GTSNPN and CDR2 SVGIG (reference sequence). The CDR3 has 20 residues. DNA for the CDR3: TGTGCCTGGAGTGTCATTTTGTGGCGTCCCACCTCCTCTGGGGCCAACGTCCTGACTTTC. It specifies CAWSVILWRPTSSGANVLTF.

The chain uses TRBV9 and TRBJ1-3; D gene unclear. Trimming pared 2 bases from V and 2 bases from J, leaving 8 bases between. The CDR3 has 14 residues. CDR1 SGDLS and CDR2 YYNGEE come from the germline V gene. CDR3 in DNA: TGTGCCAGCAGCGTCAGGCAGACTGGAAACACCATATATTTT. It translates to CASSVRQTGNTIYF.

CDR3 sequence (DNA): TGTGCCACGTCGGGACAGACCTACGAGCAGTACTTC. It specifies CATSGQTYEQYF. V usage is TRBV10-3 and J usage is TRBJ2-7; 7 positions agree with TRBD1. Trimming at V came to 10 bases and at J to 2 bases, leaving 5 bases not matched to a gene. The CDR3 totals 12 residues. CDR1 is ENHRY and CDR2 is SYGVKD in the germline V gene.

V gene TRBV28 combines with J gene TRBJ1-3; TRBD1 might be the D (6 bases). Germline CDR1 MDHEN, CDR2 SYDVKM. Trimming pared 5 bases from V and 2 bases from J, leaving 13 bases between. This CDR3 is built from 15 residues. CDR3 sequence reads: CASSLIQGPGNTIYF. In DNA, the CDR3 is TGTGCCAGCAGTCTTATTCAGGGGCCTGGAAACACCATATATTTT.

The chain combines TRBV13 with TRBJ1-2; 8 bases map to TRBD1. CDR1 and CDR2 (germline): PRHDT, FYEKMQ (reference sequence). V dropped 6 bases and J dropped 3; count of bases not matched to a gene: 9. This CDR3 contains 15 residues. In nucleotides, the CDR3 is TGTGCCAGCAGTTCTGGGACAGGCAACCACTATGGCTACACCTTC. It specifies CASSSGTGNHYGYTF. Based on the CDR3 plus reference TRBV13 and TRBJ1-2, the full variable domain is AAGVIQSPRHLIKEKRETATLKCYPIPRHDTVYWYQQGPGQDPQFLISFYEKMQSDKGSIPDRFSAQQFSDYHSELNMSSLELGDSALYFCASSSGTGNHYGYTFGSGTRLTVV.

The V gene is TRBV7-9, the J gene TRBJ2-5; TRBD2 matches at 11 bases. The CDR3 contains 16 residues. Germline V gene data show CDR1 as SEHNR and CDR2 as FQNEAQ (reference sequence). V was clipped by 5 bases and J by 2 bases; unmatched bases: 7. The CDR3 DNA sequence: TGTGCCAGCAGCCGTCCGACTAGCGGGGTTCAAGAGACCCAGTACTTC. Translation gives CASSRPTSGVQETQYF.

The V call is TRBV10-3, the J call TRBJ2-3; 7 nucleotides line up with TRBD1. Losses at the gene ends were 10 bases for V and 3 bases for J; bases not matched to a gene: 7. The CDR3 is 13 residues long. CDR1 is ENHRY, CDR2 SYGVKD, per germline. CDR3 sequence reads: CANRDSSTDTQYF. DNA of the CDR3: TGTGCCAACCGGGACAGCTCAACAGATACGCAGTATTTT.

This chain joins TRBV2 and TRBJ1-2; 11 bases fit TRBD1. With V trimmed by 7 bases and J by 3 bases, 13 bases remained unmatched. CDR1 and CDR2 from the germline V gene are SNHLY and FYNNEI. The CDR3 covers 17 residues. The CDR3 protein is CASTGQGAAGVDYGYTF. Here the CDR3 DNA reads TGTGCCAGCACTGGACAGGGGGCAGCCGGGGTTGACTATGGCTACACCTTC.

The CDR3 sequence is CASSRWGPGPDTQYF. The DNA of the CDR3 is TGTGCCAGTAGTCGGTGGGGCCCGGGGCCAGATACGCAGTATTTT. The chain links TRBV19 to TRBJ2-3; TRBD1 or TRBD2 may be the D gene (5 bases each). V lost 5 bases to trimming and J lost 4 bases, with 16 bases between them. This CDR3 spans 15 amino acids. Germline V lookup: CDR1 LNHDA, CDR2 SQIVND (reference sequence). Looking up the rest from reference TRBV19 and TRBJ2-3 gives the full variable domain: DGGITQSPKYLFRKEGQNVTLSCEQNLNHDAMYWYRQDPGQGLRLIYYSQIVNDFQKGDIAEGYSVSREKKESFPLTVTSAQKNPTAFYLCASSRWGPGPDTQYFGPGTRLTVL.